One T cell receptor (beta chain) is described in this entry. Its antigen is not yet known. No much larger clone is present one base from it, and per-base qualities are unavailable. For repertoire sequencing, the TCR beta CDR3 regions were amplified from RNA transcripts. HTBI primers and the Qiagen OneStep RT-PCR kit were used in a first-round RT-PCR, which was followed by a second-round multiplex PCR, size selection and purification. Sequencing of the libraries was carried out on an Illumina HiSeq2000 in paired-end mode with 100 bp reads. On the study's bioinformatics: SOAPnuke was used for read processing, and reads with adapters, uncalled bases, a mean Phred below 15, or no exact constant-primer or identifier match were discarded. COPE v1.2.5 was used to merge the high-quality paired reads. Each unique nucleotide sequence was treated as a clonotype, and MiTCR v1.1 was used to align the clonotypes to the IMGT TRB V, D and J references. Analysis was restricted to V-J combinations with a frequency above 0.0001, which covered roughly 99% of repertoires. For each V-J combination, a TCR clonal expansion and chaos score was defined as F50 clonal expansion divided by the chaos observed in the TCRdist matrix. Features were reduced by Welch's t-statistics and random forest to around 13 V-J combinations, which fed a naive Bayes classifier. The Morisita-Horn index was used to measure how similar the thyroid and blood repertoires were. TCRdb passed the public sequencing reads through fastp at Q25 and MiXCR, retaining productive beta sequences. Rows are combined by CDR3 protein, so each entry shows the most common genes and DNA. The V and J calls and clone size are TCRdb's, not the authors'. This sample comprises over a million distinct CDR3 sequences, 35% to 40% of them detected only once. Jointly, the top ten make up around 10% of the sample.

The data derive from a study of Graves' ophthalmopathy and Graves' hyperthyroidism (dated by TCRdb to the late 2010s). About the full investigation: A patient counted as having stable hyperthyroidism if there was no progression to ophthalmopathy within 18 months of follow-up. TCR beta repertoire signatures were used to distinguish Graves' ophthalmopathy from Graves' hyperthyroidism and to predict progression to ophthalmopathy. In total, around 140 blood samples were TCR-sequenced: some 40 ophthalmopathy, under 85 hyperthyroidism and about 17 hyperthyroidism-to-ophthalmopathy patients. To explore V-J signatures that separate ophthalmopathy from hyperthyroidism, a discovery set of about 100 patients was enrolled, consisting of 43 with ophthalmopathy and about 60 with stable hyperthyroidism. An independent validation cohort comprised 18 hyperthyroidism patients and over 15 patients who later progressed from hyperthyroidism to ophthalmopathy. In about six hyperthyroidism patients, the T-cell repertoires found in thyroid tissue were compared with those found in blood. Once sampling was done, hyperthyroidism patients were given methimazole at a starting dose of 30 mg daily, while ophthalmopathy patients were given high-dose intravenous methylprednisolone.

The investigation overall reported the following: The 13-signature model separated ophthalmopathy from stable hyperthyroidism with 87.88% sensitivity and approximately 81% specificity in cross-validation, and 80%/75% in the test set. No statistical method was used to set the sample size in advance, and the investigators knew which group each participant was assigned to. Most expanded thyroid clonotypes with frequency above 0.001 were also detected in blood, suggesting blood repertoires may reflect the thyroid immune response. In validation, the model predicted ophthalmopathy progression with about 64% sensitivity and approximately 78% specificity; 12 predicted patients were CT-confirmed with GO in a median of about 6.1 months.

Hyperthyroidism patients were newly diagnosed, were aged 18 to 65 years, and had a disease duration under 2 months. Patients with other autoimmune diseases, uncontrolled infections, pregnancy or lactation were excluded from the study. Clinical symptoms, serum thyroxine, TRAb, thyroid ultrasound and orbital computed tomography formed the basis of the diagnosis. Total RNA was extracted using Trizol reagent, and RNA quality was checked on an Agilent 2100 Bioanalyzer. The cysteine opens and the phenylalanine closes a CDR3 of 14 amino acids. Kept here is only the CDR3 DNA, which spans 42 bases and is read in frame from base 1. The germline V gene provides CDR1 MGHRA and CDR2 YSYEKL. The trim is 4 bases for V and 4 bases for J, with a gap of 13 bases between the germline ends.

The receptor comes from an adult man with Graves' hyperthyroidism. Rearrangement joined TRBV4-1 to TRBJ1-1; no D gene can be assigned with confidence. The specimen sequenced was peripheral blood or thyroid tissue (not recorded which). DNA sequence: TGCGCCAGCAGCCGATTGGTTGTGGGCACTGAAGCTTTCTTT. Its translation reads: CASSRLVVGTEAFF.